The 12 T cell receptor beta chains listed next were all sequenced from one sample in a study of molecular identifiers for immune sequencing clone quantification. TCRdb analysed the PCR reads with MiXCR anew, one entry per CDR3 protein. The table includes about 19,000 distinct CDR3 sequences, about a fifth detected once. Sequencing was performed on naive CD8+ T cells from blood, with Jurkat cell RNA spiked in. Subset given: FACS-sorted CD8+CD4-CCR7+CD45RA+ naive T cells. These receptors came from a human donor in good health. Some libraries in this study had Jurkat cell RNA spiked in.

This clonotype turned up a few times. The CDR3 nucleotides read TGCGCCAGCAGCCCGAGACAGGTGAACACTGAAGCTTTCTTT. Translation gives CASSPRQVNTEAFF. J is TRBJ1-1 and V is TRBV4-1; tentatively, D is TRBD1 (6 bases). The V end lost 4 bases, the J end lost 0 bases, and 9 bases lay between the germline ends. Germline loops: CDR1 MGHRA, CDR2 YSYEKL. CDR3 length equals 14 residues.

The chain uses TRBV2 and TRBJ1-5; no clear D. Trimming removed 6 bases from V and 3 bases from J, with 12 bases in between. The CDR3 consists of 14 residues. The germline V gene encodes CDR1 SNHLY and CDR2 FYNNEI. The CDR3 region is CASRVGNFNQPQHF. As DNA, the CDR3 is TGTGCCAGCAGGGTAGGCAATTTCAATCAGCCCCAGCATTTT.

This clonotype was recorded at least ten times. The chain recombines TRBV4-2 with TRBJ2-7, with no clear D. V dropped 1 base and J dropped 1 base, with 5 bases sitting between them. Germline V CDR1 and CDR2: LGHNA, YNFKEQ. CDR3 length: 13 amino acids. CDR3 region: CASSQVSSYEQYF. DNA for the CDR3: TGTGCCAGCAGCCAAGTCAGTTCCTACGAGCAGTACTTC.

This rearrangement joins TRBV2 to TRBJ1-5; D not certain. Germline loops: CDR1 SNHLY, CDR2 FYNNEI. The CDR3 covers 16 residues. Trimming removed 1 base from V and 3 bases from J, with 13 bases in between. CDR3 bases: TGTGCCAGCAGTGAAGGGGCGCCACAACACAATCAGCCCCAGCATTTT. It is translated as CASSEGAPQHNQPQHF.

This clonotype was counted many times. The rearrangement uses TRBV28 and TRBJ2-7; no definite D call. V lost 3 bases to trimming and J lost 4 bases, with 7 bases between them. CDR1 MDHEN and CDR2 SYDVKM come from the germline V gene. The CDR3 consists of 12 residues. CDR3 region: CASSFDTYEQYF. The CDR3 bases are TGTGCCAGCAGTTTTGACACTTACGAGCAGTACTTC.

The sample holds a few counts of this clonotype. The chain carries TRBV9 and TRBJ2-1; TRBD1 aligns across 9 bases. Germline-derived CDR1 and CDR2 are SGDLS and YYNGEE. This CDR3 is built from 17 residues. The trim removed 3 bases at V and 5 bases at J, leaving 12 bases unmatched. The CDR3: CASSAPTGTGRNNEQFF. As DNA, the CDR3 is TGTGCCAGCAGCGCTCCAACCGGGACAGGGAGGAACAATGAGCAGTTCTTC. The variable domain in full, with the rest retrieved from reference TRBV9 and TRBJ2-1, is DSGVTQTPKHLITATGQRVTLRCSPRSGDLSVYWYQQSLDQGLQFLIQYYNGEERAKGNILERFSAQQFPDLHSELNLSSLELGDSALYFCASSAPTGTGRNNEQFFGPGTRLTVL.

In this sample, this clonotype turned up many times. The rearrangement joins TRBV7-6 to TRBJ2-7, with D uncertain. Germline assignment: CDR1 SGHVS and CDR2 FNYEAQ. The CDR3 totals 12 residues. The germline V and J ends were trimmed by 0 bases and 5 bases, with 5 bases remaining between them. This chain's CDR3 is CASSLAFDEQYF. The CDR3 nucleotides read TGTGCCAGCAGCTTAGCGTTTGACGAGCAGTACTTC.

In its sample, this clonotype was seen a few times. The chain carries TRBV27 and TRBJ2-1; D possibly corresponds to TRBD2 (6 bases). Trimming stripped 3 bases from V and 4 bases from J, with 10 bases between. CDR1 and CDR2 from the germline V gene are MNHEY and SMNVEV (reference sequence). The CDR3 is made up of 14 amino acids. DNA of the CDR3: TGTGCCAGCAGTTTGCGGGGACCTTACAATGAGCAGTTCTTC. Protein product: CASSLRGPYNEQFF.

A few counts support this clonotype. This sequence joins TRBV4-3 and TRBJ2-4; TRBD2 matches at 13 bases. The germline V gene has CDR1 LGHNA and CDR2 YSLEER. Losses at the gene ends were 2 bases for V and 12 bases for J; bases not matched to a gene: 7. This CDR3 is 15 amino acids long. The CDR3 sequence is CASSQSGTSGMGQYF. The CDR3 coding sequence is TGCGCCAGCAGCCAATCCGGGACTAGCGGGATGGGTCAGTACTTC.

At least ten counts were recorded for this clonotype. The chain couples TRBV9 to TRBJ2-7; D is unresolved. This CDR3 is 15 amino acids long. V shed 0 bases and J shed 0 bases, with 10 bases lying between them. Germline loops: CDR1 SGDLS, CDR2 YYNGEE. The CDR3 loop reads CASSVAAPSSYEQYF. The CDR3 bases are TGTGCCAGCAGCGTAGCGGCGCCTAGCTCCTACGAGCAGTACTTC.

This clonotype was seen ten or more times. J is TRBJ2-2 and V is TRBV12-3 or TRBV12-4; no firm D call. The CDR3 sequence is 12 residues long. With 3 bases removed from V and 7 bases from J, the gap between germline ends came to 6 bases. CDR3 residues: CASSLVHGELFF. The CDR3 DNA sequence: TGTGCCAGCAGTTTGGTCCACGGGGAGCTGTTTTTT.

This clonotype was counted ten times or more. This chain links TRBV5-5 with TRBJ2-5; D is uncertain. CDR1 and CDR2 (germline): SGHKS, YYEKEE (reference sequence). The V end lost 3 bases, the J end lost 1 base, and 10 bases lay between the germline ends. CDR3 length: 14 amino acids. The CDR3 DNA follows: TGTGCCAGCAGCTCCCCTAGGGCCCAAGAGACCCAGTACTTC. Protein sequence: CASSSPRAQETQYF.